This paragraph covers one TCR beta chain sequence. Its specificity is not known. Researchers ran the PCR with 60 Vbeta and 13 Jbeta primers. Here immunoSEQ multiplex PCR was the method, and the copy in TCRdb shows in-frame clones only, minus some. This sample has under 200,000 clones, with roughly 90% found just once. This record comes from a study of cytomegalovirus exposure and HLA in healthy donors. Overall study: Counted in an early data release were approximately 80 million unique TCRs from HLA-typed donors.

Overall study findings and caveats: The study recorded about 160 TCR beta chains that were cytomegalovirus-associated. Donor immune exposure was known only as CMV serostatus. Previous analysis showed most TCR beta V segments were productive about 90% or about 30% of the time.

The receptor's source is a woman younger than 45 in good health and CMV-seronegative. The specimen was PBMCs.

CDR3 DNA: TGTGCCAGCAGTTTCCCGGGGGACTATGGCTACACCTTC. It specifies CASSFPGDYGYTF. J is TRBJ1-2 and V is TRBV28; possibly TRBD1 for D (5 bases). V was clipped by 3 bases and J by 3 bases, with 8 bases between them. CDR1 is MDHEN, CDR2 SYDVKM, per germline. This CDR3 is 13 amino acids long.